Listed here is a single T cell receptor (beta chain). This clonotype was seen more than once but under ten times. This clone's antigen is unknown. Base qualities are not recorded, but no much larger clone differs from it by a single base. The library was generated by 5' RACE. Sequencing relied on an Illumina HiSeq 2500. A second PCR of about 7 to 12 cycles was run with a J-beta primer mix and a sample-barcoded 5' primer. Each TCR beta cDNA molecule received a unique molecular identifier from a template-switch 5' adaptor carrying 12 random nucleotides. At least 3 million CDR3-containing paired-end reads were obtained from each sample. All of the RNA was converted into first-strand cDNA using the Mint cDNA synthesis kit, with a TRBC-specific oligonucleotide serving as the primer. Following uracil-DNA glycosylase treatment, all cDNA underwent a first 18-cycle PCR with the universal primers M1SS and BC2_uni_R. The paper's data handling went like this. For normalization, 1 million high-quality reads, each with a distinct molecular identifier, were randomly selected from each sample. Reads sharing molecular identifiers were discarded rather than binned into consensus sequences. CDR3 identification, clonotype clustering and error correction used MiTCR with a Q25 quality threshold and the strictest error-elimination algorithm. A nonparametric unseen species model with Euler transformation was used to estimate a lower bound on total TCR beta diversity. TCRdb reprocessed the public reads (quality trimming at Q25 with fastp, clone calling with MiXCR) and kept in-frame beta chains. Entries that share a CDR3 protein sequence are merged under the most common genes and DNA. For this entry, the V and J calls and clone size follow TCRdb and not the study's own pipeline. Here the sample has more than 800,000 distinct CDR3 sequences; over 35% occur a single time. The top ten clones comprise 15% to 20% of the sample.

This sample stems from a study of blood T cells in healthy people across ages (dated by TCRdb to the mid-2010s). About the investigation overall: In model experiments, template switching captured roughly one uniquely barcoded TCR beta cDNA molecule for every two T cells. Age-related changes in TCR beta repertoire diversity were measured in the study by deep sequencing normalized with unique cDNA molecular identifiers. Four age groups were formed from the donors: young (average roughly 15 years), middle-aged (approximately 39), aged (about 68) and long-lived (around 82). To avoid experimental bias, donors of different ages were spread randomly across the sequencing lanes. Using the same blood draw, the study looked at two additional independent replicas of 1 million unique cDNA reads for two donors, one aged 18 to 29 and the other aged 80 or older. Findings and caveats that apply to the study as a whole: The CMV infection status of donors was not known, potentially confounding age-related changes in expanded clonotypes. Observed TCR beta diversity per million T cells fell roughly linearly with age, and a significant reduction was already apparent by age about 36. The long-lived group showed more naive CD4+ T cells, fewer expanded clones and increased TCR diversity than the aged group, suggesting age selection. Bulk unsorted PBMC profiling prevented conclusive comparison of naive and antigen-experienced compartments. Estimates of total diversity based on one million sequenced T cells were regarded as lower bounds and as underestimates. The percentage of naive T cells measured by flow cytometry correlated strongly with observed TCR beta diversity.

From its cysteine to its phenylalanine, the CDR3 spans 18 amino acids. CDR3 DNA only is kept here, 54 bases in frame from base 1. The CDR1 and CDR2 encoded by the germline V gene are MNHEY and SVGEGT. The 39 donors, aged roughly 6 to 90 years, were systemically healthy Caucasian individuals from Russia. Each donor gave roughly 9.5 milliliters of peripheral blood, collected into EDTA-treated Vacutainer tubes. Ficoll-Paque density-gradient centrifugation was used to isolate PBMCs, with at least 7 million per sample. Total RNA, at least 6 micrograms per sample, was extracted from PBMCs with Trizol reagent. For every donor, an aliquot of PBMCs went through flow cytometry to measure the percentages of naive CD45RAhigh/CD27high T cells.

The chain couples TRBV6-2 or TRBV6-3 to TRBJ2-5, with the D call perhaps TRBD1 or TRBD2, each one matching 5 bases. Matching the DNA end better, TRBJ2-7 makes the J call doubtful. The sample taken for sequencing was blood. This receptor was identified in a woman in her sixties in good health. CDR3 sequence: CASSYRMGSPGDLYEQYF. The bases are TGTGCCAGCAGTTATAGGATGGGGTCCCCCGGGGACCTCTACGAGCAGTACTTC.